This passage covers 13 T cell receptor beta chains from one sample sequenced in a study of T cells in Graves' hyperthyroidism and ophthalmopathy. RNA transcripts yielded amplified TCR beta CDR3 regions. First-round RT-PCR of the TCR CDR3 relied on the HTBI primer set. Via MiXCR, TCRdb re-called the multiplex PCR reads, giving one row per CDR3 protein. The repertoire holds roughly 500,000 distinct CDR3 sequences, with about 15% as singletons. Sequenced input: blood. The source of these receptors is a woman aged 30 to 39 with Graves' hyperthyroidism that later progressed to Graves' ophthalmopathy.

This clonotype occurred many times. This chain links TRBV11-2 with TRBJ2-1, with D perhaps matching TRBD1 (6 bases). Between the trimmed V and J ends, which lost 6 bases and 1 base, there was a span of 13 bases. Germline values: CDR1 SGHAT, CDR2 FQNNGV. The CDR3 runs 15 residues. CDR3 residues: CASRLGTPSYNEQFF. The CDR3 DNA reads TGTGCCAGCAGATTGGGGACACCGTCCTACAATGAGCAGTTCTTC.

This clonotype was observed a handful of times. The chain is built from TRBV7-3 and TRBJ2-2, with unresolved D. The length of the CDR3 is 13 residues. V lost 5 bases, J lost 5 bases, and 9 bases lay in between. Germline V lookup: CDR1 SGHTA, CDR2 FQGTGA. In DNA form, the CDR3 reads TGTGCCAGCAGCCCGCAGTTGACCGGGGAGCTGTTTTTT. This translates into CASSPQLTGELFF.

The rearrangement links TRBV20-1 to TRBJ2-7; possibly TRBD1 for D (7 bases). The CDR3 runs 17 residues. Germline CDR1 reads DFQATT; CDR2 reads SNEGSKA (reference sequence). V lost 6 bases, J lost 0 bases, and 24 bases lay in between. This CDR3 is CSAGGERVYSSSYEQYF. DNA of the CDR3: TGCAGTGCAGGGGGCGAGCGGGTCTACTCGAGCTCCTACGAGCAGTACTTC.

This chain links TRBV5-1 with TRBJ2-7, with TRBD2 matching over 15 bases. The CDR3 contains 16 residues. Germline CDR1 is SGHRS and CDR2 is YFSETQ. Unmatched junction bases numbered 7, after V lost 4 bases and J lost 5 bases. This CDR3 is CASSPGLAGGSHEQYF. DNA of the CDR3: TGCGCCAGCAGCCCGGGACTAGCGGGAGGTTCCCACGAGCAGTACTTC.

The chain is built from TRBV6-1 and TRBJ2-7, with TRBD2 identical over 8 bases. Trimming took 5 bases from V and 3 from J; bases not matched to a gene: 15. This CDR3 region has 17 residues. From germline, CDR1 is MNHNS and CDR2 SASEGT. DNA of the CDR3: TGTGCCAGCAGTTACCTTGCTCTCCAGCGGGAGATCTACGAGCAGTACTTC. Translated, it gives CASSYLALQREIYEQYF.

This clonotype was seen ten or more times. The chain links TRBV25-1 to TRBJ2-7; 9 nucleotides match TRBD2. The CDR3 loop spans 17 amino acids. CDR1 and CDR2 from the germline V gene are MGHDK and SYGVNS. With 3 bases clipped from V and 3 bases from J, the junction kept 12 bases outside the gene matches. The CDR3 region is CASSDPGVAGAFYEQYF. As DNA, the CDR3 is TGTGCCAGCAGTGACCCGGGGGTAGCGGGGGCCTTCTACGAGCAGTACTTC.

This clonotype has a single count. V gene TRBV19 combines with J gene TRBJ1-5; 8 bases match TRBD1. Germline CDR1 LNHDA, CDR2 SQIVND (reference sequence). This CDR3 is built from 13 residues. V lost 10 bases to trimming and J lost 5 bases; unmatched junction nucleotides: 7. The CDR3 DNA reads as TGTGCCACCGATCCACAGGGGGATCAGCCCCAGCATTTT. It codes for CATDPQGDQPQHF.

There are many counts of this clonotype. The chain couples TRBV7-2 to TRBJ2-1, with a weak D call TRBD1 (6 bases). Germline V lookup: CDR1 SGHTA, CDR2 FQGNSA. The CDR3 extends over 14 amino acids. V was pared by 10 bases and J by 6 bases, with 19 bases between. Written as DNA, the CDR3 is TGTGCCACCGTTTTCCCCGCCAGGGGCAATGAGCAGTTCTTC. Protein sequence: CATVFPARGNEQFF.

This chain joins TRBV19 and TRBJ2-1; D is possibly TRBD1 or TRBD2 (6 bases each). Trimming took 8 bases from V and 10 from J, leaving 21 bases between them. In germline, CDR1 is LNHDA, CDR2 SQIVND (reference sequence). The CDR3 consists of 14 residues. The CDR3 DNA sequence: TGTGCCAGTTCCTACGGACAGACCGGGAGCGAGCAGTTCTTC. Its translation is CASSYGQTGSEQFF.

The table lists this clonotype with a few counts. The CDR3 loop is CAWSVVLDTEAFF. The DNA for the CDR3 is TGTGCCTGGAGTGTAGTCTTGGACACTGAAGCTTTCTTT. The rearrangement links TRBV30 to TRBJ1-1; D unclear. Germline V lookup: CDR1 GTSNPN, CDR2 SVGIG (reference sequence). The ends were cut back, 0 bases at V and 3 bases at J, with 8 bases in the middle. The CDR3 has 13 amino acids.

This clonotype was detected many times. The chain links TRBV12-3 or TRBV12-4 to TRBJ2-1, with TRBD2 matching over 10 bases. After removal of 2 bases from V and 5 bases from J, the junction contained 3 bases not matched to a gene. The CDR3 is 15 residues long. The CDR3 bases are TGTGCCAGCAGTTTACCGGGACTAGCGAACAATGAGCAGTTCTTC. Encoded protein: CASSLPGLANNEQFF.

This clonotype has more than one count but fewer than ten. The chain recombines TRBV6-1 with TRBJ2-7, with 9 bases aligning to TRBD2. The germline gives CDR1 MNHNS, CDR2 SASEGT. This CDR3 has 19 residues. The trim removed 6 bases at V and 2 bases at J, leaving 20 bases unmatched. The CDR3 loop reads CASRPTGLAGIFGAYEQYF. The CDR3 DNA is TGTGCCAGCAGGCCCACCGGGCTAGCGGGAATTTTTGGTGCCTACGAGCAGTACTTC.

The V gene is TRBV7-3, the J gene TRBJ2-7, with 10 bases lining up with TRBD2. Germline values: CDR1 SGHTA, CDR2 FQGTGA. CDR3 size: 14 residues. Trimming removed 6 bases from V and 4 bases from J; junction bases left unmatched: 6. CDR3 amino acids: CASSTGTSAYEQYF. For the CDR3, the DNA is TGTGCCAGCAGTACCGGGACTAGCGCATACGAGCAGTACTTC.